This T cell receptor (beta chain) was documented in a study of cytomegalovirus exposure and HLA in healthy donors. Study details: Earlier, about 180 million T cells were analyzed, and some 120 million unique TCR beta sequences were found among them.

Study-wide results and limits: There were some public TCRs occurring in many donors, but most TCR sequences were rare. CMV serostatus was the only immune exposure information that was available.

Trimming took 6 bases from V and 9 from J, leaving 18 bases between them. CDR3 length equals 14 residues. Germline assignment: CDR1 SNHLY and CDR2 FYNNEI. Of note for this clone: Its specificity is unknown.

The study ran its PCR with 60 Vbeta and 13 Jbeta primers. Original methodology: Approximately 72 million unique TCR beta chains, around 11 million of them shared, were counted by a later analysis. Generated by immunoSEQ multiplex PCR, the TCRdb table keeps only in-frame clones and is missing some. That table supplies the V and J calls and clone size; D and trimming were determined from the DNA. The sample contains 120,000 to 150,000 clones, 88% of which appear only once. The specimen was PBMCs. The receptor was isolated from a woman in her thirties or forties in good health and CMV-seronegative. The rearrangement joins TRBV2 to TRBJ2-1, with a weak D call TRBD2 (7 bases). The DNA of the CDR3 is TGTGCCAGCAGGGGGGCGGGATGGGAGGGTGAGCAGTTCTTC. It yields the protein CASRGAGWEGEQFF.